This TCR beta chain was sequenced in a study of T cell responses to AZD1222 COVID-19 vaccine. Study results and caveats: Vaccination with two AZD1222 doses was followed by a rise in Spike-specific TCR breadth and depth. Reportedly, nearly half of unique spike TCRs recognized epitopes outside B.1.351/B.1.1.7 mutations.

CDR1 is LNHDA and CDR2 is SQIVND in the germline V gene (reference sequence). The CDR3 sequence is 16 residues long. Losses at the gene ends were 5 bases for V and 4 bases for J; bases not matched to a gene: 8. TCRdb's copy holds only in-frame clones and misses some; the assay was immunoSEQ multiplex PCR. The table lists 95,000 to 150,000 clones, 70% to 90% of them singletons. This clone occurred a few times. Its antigen remains unidentified. This chain uses TRBV19 with TRBJ2-1, with TRBD1 matching 10 bases. This receptor was identified in an adult in good health. Sequenced material: peripheral blood, taken on day 0 of AZD1222 vaccination. The CDR3 protein is CASSPDDRGRYNEQFF. The CDR3 nucleotides are TGTGCCAGTAGTCCTGACGACAGGGGGCGTTACAATGAGCAGTTCTTC.